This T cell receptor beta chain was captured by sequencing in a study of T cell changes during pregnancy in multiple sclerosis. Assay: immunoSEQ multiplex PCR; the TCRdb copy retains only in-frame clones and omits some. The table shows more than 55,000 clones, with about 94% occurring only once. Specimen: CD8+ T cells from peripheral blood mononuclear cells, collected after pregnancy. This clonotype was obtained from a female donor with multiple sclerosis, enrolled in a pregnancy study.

The CDR3 sequence: CASSSQGFNTGELFF. The CDR3 DNA is TGTGCCAGCAGTTCCCAGGGGTTTAACACCGGGGAGCTGTTTTTT. This chain uses TRBV13 with TRBJ2-2; maybe TRBD1 (6 bases). CDR1 and CDR2 (germline): PRHDT, FYEKMQ (reference sequence). CDR3 length: 15 amino acids. V was pared by 6 bases and J by 2 bases, with 13 bases between.